Shown below are 3 T cell receptor beta chains from a single sample sequenced in a study of beta chain features in type 1 diabetes. As every portion of the isolated RNA was reverse transcribed, the sequencing read expressed TCRB transcripts. Method: immunoSEQ multiplex PCR; TCRdb's copy keeps in-frame clones and lacks some. Counted here are 200,000 to 250,000 clones, less than 35% occurring once; the ten biggest clones make up roughly 4%. Sequencing was carried out using central memory CD4+ T cells from blood. Receptors were obtained from a man in his thirties or forties in good health.

In this sample, this clone turned up a few times. The CDR3, as DNA: TGTGCCAGCAGCTTAAATAGACGGGGGCCTCAAGAGACCCAGTACTTC. This sequence encodes CASSLNRRGPQETQYF. V is TRBV7-2 and J is TRBJ2-5, with D tentatively TRBD1 or TRBD2 (6 bases each). CDR3 size: 16 residues. V was pared by 2 bases and J by 2 bases, with 15 bases between. CDR1 is SGHTA and CDR2 is FQGNSA in the germline V gene. The full variable domain, rest sourced from reference TRBV7-2 and TRBJ2-5, is GAGVSQSPSNKVTEKGKDVELRCDPISGHTALYWYRQSLGQGLEFLIYFQGNSAPDKSGLPSDRFSAERTGGSVSTLTIQRTQQEDSAVYLCASSLNRRGPQETQYFGPGTRLLVL.

The chain combines TRBV28 with TRBJ2-1; TRBD2 agrees at 8 bases. This CDR3 spans 17 amino acids. Germline CDR1 reads MDHEN; CDR2 reads SYDVKM. V lost 5 bases to trimming and J lost 9 bases; unmatched junction nucleotides: 18. The CDR3 is CASSGLAGRGGRSEQFF. CDR3 coding DNA: TGTGCCAGCAGTGGGCTGGCGGGGCGAGGCGGGAGGTCTGAGCAGTTCTTC.

This clone was detected only a few times. The same CDR3 arises from other DNA sequences in this sample as well. CDR3 loop: CASSVRTSGYNEQFF. The CDR3 region has the DNA TGTGCCAGCAGCGTACGGACTAGCGGGTACAATGAGCAGTTCTTC. The V and J genes are TRBV9 and TRBJ2-1, with 11 bases matching TRBD2. The V segment lost 1 base and the J segment 4 bases; nucleotides outside the gene matches: 1. This CDR3 is built from 15 residues. The germline V gene encodes CDR1 SGDLS and CDR2 YYNGEE.